This T cell receptor (beta chain) was observed in a study of blood T cell repertoires in COVID-19. Study context: Sites across the United States, Italy and Spain contributed samples from acute and convalescent COVID-19. Nucleic acid was either cDNA or gDNA, and it came from T cells, B-cell-depleted T cells, or PBMCs.

Per germline, CDR1 LNHDA and CDR2 SQIVND (reference sequence). Deletions cut 4 bases from V and 2 bases from J, with 15 bases between. CDR3 length: 16 amino acids. Study processing details: The assay estimated nucleated cells by amplifying reference gene primers. The method was immunoSEQ multiplex PCR; TCRdb's version includes in-frame clones alone and lacks a portion of them. D and trimming come from the DNA, and the V and J calls and clone size come from that table. The top ten hold about 4.5% of the sample, which has over 100,000 clones, around 80% seen once. The sequenced sample was peripheral blood. The genes are TRBV19 and TRBJ1-5; D uncertain. The receptor comes from a human donor in a cohort sampled during active or convalescent COVID-19. CDR3 sequence (DNA): TGTGCCAGTAGTAGTGGGCGAGGGAGCGGCAATCAGCCCCAGCATTTT. This translates into CASSSGRGSGNQPQHF.